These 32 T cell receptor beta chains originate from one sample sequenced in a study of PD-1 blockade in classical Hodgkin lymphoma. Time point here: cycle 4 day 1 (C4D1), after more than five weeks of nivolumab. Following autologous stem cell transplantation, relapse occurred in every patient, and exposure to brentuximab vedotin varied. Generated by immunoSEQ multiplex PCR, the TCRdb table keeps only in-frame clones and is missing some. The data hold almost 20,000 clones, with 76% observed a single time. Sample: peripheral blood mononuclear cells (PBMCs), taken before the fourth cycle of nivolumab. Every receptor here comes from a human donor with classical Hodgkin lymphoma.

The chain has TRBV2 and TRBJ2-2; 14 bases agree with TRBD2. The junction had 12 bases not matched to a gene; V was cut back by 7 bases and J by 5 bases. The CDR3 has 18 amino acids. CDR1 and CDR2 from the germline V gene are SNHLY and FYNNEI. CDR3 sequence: CASTPPGLAGGETGELFF. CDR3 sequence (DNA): TGTGCCAGCACCCCCCCAGGACTAGCGGGAGGAGAAACCGGGGAGCTGTTTTTT.

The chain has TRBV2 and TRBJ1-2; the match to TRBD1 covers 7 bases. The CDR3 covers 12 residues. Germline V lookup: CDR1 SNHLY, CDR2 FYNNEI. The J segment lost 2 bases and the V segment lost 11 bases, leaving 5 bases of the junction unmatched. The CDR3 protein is CAAGDSNYGYTF. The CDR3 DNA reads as TGTGCCGCAGGGGACAGCAACTATGGCTACACCTTC.

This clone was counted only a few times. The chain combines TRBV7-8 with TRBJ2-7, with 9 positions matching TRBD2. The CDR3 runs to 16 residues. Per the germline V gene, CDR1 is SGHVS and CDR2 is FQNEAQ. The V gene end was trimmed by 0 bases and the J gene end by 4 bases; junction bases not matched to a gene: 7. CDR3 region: CASSLAYTAGGYEQYF. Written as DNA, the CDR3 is TGTGCCAGCAGCTTAGCGTATACAGCGGGAGGTTACGAGCAGTACTTC.

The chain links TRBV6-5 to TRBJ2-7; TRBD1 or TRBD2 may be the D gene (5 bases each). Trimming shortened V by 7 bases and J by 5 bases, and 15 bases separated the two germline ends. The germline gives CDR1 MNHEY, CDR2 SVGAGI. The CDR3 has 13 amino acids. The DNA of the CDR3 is TGTGCCAGCACCCGTTTTGGGGGAGACGAGCAGTACTTC. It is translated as CASTRFGGDEQYF.

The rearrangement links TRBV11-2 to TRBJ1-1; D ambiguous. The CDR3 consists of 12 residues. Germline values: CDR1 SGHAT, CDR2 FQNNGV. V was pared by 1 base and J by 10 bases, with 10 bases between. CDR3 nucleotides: TGTGCCAGCAGCTTAGCCGGCGGGGTAGCTTTCTTT. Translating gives CASSLAGGVAFF.

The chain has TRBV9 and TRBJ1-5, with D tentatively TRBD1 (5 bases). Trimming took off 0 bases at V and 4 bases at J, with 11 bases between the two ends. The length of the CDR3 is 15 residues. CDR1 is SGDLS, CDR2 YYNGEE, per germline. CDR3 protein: CASSVDGDRNQPQHF. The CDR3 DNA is TGTGCCAGCAGCGTAGATGGTGACAGAAATCAGCCCCAGCATTTT.

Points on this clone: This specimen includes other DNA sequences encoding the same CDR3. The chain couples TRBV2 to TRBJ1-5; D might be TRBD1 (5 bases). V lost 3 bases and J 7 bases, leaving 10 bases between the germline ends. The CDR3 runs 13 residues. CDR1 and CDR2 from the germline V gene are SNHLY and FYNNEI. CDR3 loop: CASSDLRDQPQHF. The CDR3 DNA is TGTGCCAGCAGTGATTTAAGGGACCAGCCCCAGCATTTT.

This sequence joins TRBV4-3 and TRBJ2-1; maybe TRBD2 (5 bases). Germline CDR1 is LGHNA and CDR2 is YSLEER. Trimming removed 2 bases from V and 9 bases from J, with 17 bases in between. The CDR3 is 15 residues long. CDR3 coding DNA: TGCGCCAGCAGCCAAAATCCGGAATCTGGGAGTGAGCAGTTCTTC. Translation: CASSQNPESGSEQFF.

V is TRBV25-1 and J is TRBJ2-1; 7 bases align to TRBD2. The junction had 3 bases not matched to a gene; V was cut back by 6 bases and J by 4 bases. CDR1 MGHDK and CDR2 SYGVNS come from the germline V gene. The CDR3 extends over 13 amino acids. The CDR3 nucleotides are TGTGCCAGCAGGGGAGCGGGATACAATGAGCAGTTCTTC. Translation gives CASRGAGYNEQFF.

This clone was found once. The chain's CDR3 is CASGHRDYNNEQFF. DNA for the CDR3: TGTGCCAGCGGGCACCGGGACTACAACAATGAGCAGTTCTTC. V usage is TRBV6-1 and J usage is TRBJ2-1; 7 nucleotides agree with TRBD2. The CDR3 consists of 14 residues. Looked up from germline, CDR1 is MNHNS and CDR2 is SASEGT. The V and J ends lost 8 bases and 5 bases, in that order; junction bases with no gene match: 9.

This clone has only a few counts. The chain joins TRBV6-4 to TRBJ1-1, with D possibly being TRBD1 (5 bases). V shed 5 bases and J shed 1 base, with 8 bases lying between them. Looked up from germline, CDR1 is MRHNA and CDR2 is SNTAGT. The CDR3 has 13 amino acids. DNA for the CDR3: TGTGCCAGCAGTAGCAGGGCGAACACTGAAGCTTTCTTT. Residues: CASSSRANTEAFF.

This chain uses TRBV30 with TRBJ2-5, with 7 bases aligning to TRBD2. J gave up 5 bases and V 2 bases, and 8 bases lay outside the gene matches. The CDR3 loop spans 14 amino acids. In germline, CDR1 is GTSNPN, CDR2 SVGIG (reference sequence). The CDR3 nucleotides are TGTGCCTGGAGTCAGCGGGGTCGTTGGGAGACCCAGTACTTC. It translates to CAWSQRGRWETQYF.

The CDR3 spells CASSRTGLGLRTGELFF. The CDR3 nucleotides read TGTGCCAGTAGTAGAACAGGTTTAGGTTTGAGGACCGGGGAGCTGTTTTTT. The genes are TRBV19 and TRBJ2-2; D might be TRBD1 (5 bases). V was trimmed by 4 bases and J by 5 bases, leaving 20 bases between them. The CDR3 length is 17 residues. CDR1 is LNHDA, CDR2 SQIVND, per germline (reference sequence).

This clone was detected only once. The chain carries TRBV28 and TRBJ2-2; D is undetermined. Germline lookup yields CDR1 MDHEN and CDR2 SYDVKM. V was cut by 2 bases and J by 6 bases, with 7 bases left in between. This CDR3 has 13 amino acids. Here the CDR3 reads CASSLIVPGELFF. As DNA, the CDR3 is TGTGCCAGCAGTTTAATCGTGCCCGGGGAGCTGTTTTTT.

CDR3 in DNA: TGTGCCAGCAGCAGCGCGGAGGAACAGCCCCAGCATTTT. Protein: CASSSAEEQPQHF. V is TRBV7-9 and J is TRBJ1-5, with no clear D. This CDR3 has 13 amino acids. Germline V gene sequence: CDR1 SEHNR, CDR2 FQNEAQ (reference sequence). V was clipped by 5 bases and J by 7 bases, with 12 bases between them.

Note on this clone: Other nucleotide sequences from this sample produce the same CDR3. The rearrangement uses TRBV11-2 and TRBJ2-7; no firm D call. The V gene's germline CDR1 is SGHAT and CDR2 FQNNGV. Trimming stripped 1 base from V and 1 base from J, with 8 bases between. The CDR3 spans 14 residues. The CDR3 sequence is CASSLADTSYEQYF. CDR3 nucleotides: TGTGCCAGCAGCTTAGCCGACACTTCCTACGAGCAGTACTTC.

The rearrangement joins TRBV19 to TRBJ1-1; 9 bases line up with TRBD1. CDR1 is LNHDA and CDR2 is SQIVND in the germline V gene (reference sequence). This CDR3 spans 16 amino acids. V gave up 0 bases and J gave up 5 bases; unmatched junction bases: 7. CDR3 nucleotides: TGTGCCAGTAGTATAGAGCGGGACAGGGTAGAGACTGAAGCTTTCTTT. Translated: CASSIERDRVETEAFF.

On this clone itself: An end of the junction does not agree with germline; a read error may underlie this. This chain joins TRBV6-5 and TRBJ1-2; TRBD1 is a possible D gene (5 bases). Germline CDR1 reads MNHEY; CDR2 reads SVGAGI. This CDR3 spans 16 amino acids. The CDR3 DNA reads TGTGCCAGCAGTTACTCCCCGGCCAGGGCTAAGTATGGCTACACCTTC. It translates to CASSYSPARAKYGYTF.

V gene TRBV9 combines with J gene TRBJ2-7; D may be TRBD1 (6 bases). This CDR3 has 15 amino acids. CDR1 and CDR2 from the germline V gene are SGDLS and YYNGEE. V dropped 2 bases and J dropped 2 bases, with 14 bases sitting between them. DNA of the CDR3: TGTGCCAGCAGCGTTTACCCCGGGACACCCTACGAGCAGTACTTC. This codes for CASSVYPGTPYEQYF.

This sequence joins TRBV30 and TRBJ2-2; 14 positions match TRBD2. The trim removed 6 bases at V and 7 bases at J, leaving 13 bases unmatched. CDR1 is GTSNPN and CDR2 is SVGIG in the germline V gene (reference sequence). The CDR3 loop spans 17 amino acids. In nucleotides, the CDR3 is TGTGCCTGTCCCGGGACTAGCGGGAGTGTACGGGGCGGGGAGCTGTTTTTT. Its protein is CACPGTSGSVRGGELFF.

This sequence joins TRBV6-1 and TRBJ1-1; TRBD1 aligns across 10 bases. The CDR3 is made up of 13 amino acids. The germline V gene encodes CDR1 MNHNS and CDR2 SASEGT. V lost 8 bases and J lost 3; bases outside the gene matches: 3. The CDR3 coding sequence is TGTGCCAGCTCCGGACAGGGGGACACTGAAGCTTTCTTT. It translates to CASSGQGDTEAFF.

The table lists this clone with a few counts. The CDR3 is CASSQGLGTEAFF. The CDR3 nucleotides are TGTGCCAGCAGCCAGGGCCTGGGGACTGAAGCTTTCTTT. The chain carries TRBV14 and TRBJ1-1; D is undetermined. The V gene's germline CDR1 is SGHDN and CDR2 FVKESK. The CDR3 runs 13 residues. Trimming took 3 bases from V and 5 from J, leaving 10 bases between them.

The CDR3 is CASSLSGTDYGYTF. The CDR3 nucleotides read TGTGCCAGCAGCTTGTCAGGGACGGACTATGGCTACACCTTC. The rearrangement uses TRBV5-6 and TRBJ1-2; a weak D match, TRBD1 (5 bases). V shed 1 base and J shed 3 bases, with 10 bases lying between them. The germline gives CDR1 SGHDT, CDR2 YYEEEE. The CDR3 length is 14 residues.

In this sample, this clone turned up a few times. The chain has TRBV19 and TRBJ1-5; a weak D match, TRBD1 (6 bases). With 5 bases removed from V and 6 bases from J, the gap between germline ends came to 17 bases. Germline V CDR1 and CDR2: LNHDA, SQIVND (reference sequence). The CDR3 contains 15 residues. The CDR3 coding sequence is TGTGCCAGTAGTCCAGGGGTTGGGGGCGGTCAGCCCCAGCATTTT. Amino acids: CASSPGVGGGQPQHF.

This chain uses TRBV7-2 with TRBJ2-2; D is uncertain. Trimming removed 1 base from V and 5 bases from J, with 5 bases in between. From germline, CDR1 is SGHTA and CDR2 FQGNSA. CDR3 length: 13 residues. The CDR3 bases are TGTGCCAGCAGCTTAGTTAGTACCGGGGAGCTGTTTTTT. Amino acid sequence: CASSLVSTGELFF.

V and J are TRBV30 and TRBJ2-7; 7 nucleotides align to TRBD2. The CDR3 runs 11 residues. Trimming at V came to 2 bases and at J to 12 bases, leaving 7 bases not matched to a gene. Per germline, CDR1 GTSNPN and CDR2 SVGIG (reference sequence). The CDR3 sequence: CAWSPGGVTYF. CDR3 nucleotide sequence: TGTGCCTGGAGTCCGGGGGGTGTTACGTACTTC.

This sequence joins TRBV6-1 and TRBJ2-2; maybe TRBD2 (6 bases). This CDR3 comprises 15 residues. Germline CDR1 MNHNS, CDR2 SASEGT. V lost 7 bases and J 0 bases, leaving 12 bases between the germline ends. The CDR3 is CASNSGVTNTGELFF. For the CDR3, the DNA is TGTGCCAGCAATTCGGGGGTCACGAACACCGGGGAGCTGTTTTTT.

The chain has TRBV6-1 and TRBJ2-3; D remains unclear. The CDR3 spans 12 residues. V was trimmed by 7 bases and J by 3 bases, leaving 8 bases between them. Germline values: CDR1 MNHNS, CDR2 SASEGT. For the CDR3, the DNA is TGTGCCAGCACCGCCGGAACAGATACGCAGTATTTT. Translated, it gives CASTAGTDTQYF.

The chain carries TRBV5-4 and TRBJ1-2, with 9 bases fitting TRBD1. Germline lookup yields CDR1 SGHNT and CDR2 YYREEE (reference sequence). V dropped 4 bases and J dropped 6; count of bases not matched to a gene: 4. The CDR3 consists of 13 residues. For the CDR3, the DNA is TGTGCCAGCAGCAGGGACAGGGCGGATGGCTACACCTTC. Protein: CASSRDRADGYTF.

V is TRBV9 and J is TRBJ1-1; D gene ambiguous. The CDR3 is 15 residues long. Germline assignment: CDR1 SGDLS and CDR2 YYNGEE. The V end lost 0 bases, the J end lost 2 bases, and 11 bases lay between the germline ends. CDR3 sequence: CASSVAFGSNTEAFF. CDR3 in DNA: TGTGCCAGCAGCGTAGCTTTCGGGAGTAACACTGAAGCTTTCTTT.

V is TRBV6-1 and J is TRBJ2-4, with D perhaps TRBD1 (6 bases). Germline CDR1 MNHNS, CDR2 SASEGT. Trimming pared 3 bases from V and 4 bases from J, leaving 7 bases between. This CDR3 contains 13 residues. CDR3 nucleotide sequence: TGTGCCAGCAGTGAGGGACAAAAAAACATTCAGTACTTC. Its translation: CASSEGQKNIQYF.

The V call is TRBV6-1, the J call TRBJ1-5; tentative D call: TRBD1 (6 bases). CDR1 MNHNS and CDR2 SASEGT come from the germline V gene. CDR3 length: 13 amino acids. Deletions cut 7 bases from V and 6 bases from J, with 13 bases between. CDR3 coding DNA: TGTGCCAGCAATCGGGGGGCGTCTCAGCCCCAGCATTTT. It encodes CASNRGASQPQHF.